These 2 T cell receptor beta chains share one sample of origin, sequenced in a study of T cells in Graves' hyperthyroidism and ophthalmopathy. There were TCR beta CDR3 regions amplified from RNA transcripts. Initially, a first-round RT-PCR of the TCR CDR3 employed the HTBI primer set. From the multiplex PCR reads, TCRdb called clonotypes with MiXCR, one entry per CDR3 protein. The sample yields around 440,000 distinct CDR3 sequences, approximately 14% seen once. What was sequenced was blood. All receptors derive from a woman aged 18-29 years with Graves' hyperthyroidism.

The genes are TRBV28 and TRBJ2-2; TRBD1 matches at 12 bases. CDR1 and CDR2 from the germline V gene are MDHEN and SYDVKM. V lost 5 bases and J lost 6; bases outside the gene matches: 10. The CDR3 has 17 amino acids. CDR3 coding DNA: TGTGCCAGCAGTCTCCTTCCGGGACAGGGGGCGCCCGGGGAGCTGTTTTTT. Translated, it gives CASSLLPGQGAPGELFF.

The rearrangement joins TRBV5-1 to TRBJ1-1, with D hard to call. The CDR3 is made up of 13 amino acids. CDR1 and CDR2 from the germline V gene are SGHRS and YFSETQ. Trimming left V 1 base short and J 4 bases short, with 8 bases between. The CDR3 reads CASSLQEVTEAFF. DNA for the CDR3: TGCGCCAGCAGCTTGCAGGAGGTCACTGAAGCTTTCTTT.